This T cell receptor (beta chain) is drawn from a study of T cells in tumors after PD-1 blockade. At the level of the study: Treatment was either pembrolizumab 200 mg every 3 weeks or cemiplimab 350 mg every 2 weeks. During anti-PD-1 treatment, some patients continued daily vismodegib 150 mg.

Study-wide findings and caveats: Some novel exhausted tumor clones appeared in pre-treatment blood, suggesting peripheral recruitment.

Generated by immunoSEQ multiplex PCR, the TCRdb table keeps only in-frame clones and is missing some. The sample has about 14,000 clones; around four fifths are singletons. The CDR3 is 15 residues long. Trimming left V 0 bases short and J 7 bases short, with 14 bases between. Germline CDR1 is SGDLS and CDR2 is YYNGEE. In the case of this clone: Its antigen is not identified.

Input was roughly 550 ng to 6,500 ng of genomic DNA from tumor or blood. This TCR was sampled from a human donor with basal cell carcinoma. The V gene is TRBV9, the J gene TRBJ2-1; D is unresolved. The source was PBMCs, collected after anti-PD-1 treatment. The CDR3 DNA follows: TGTGCCAGCAGCGTAGCAGTTTCGGTGGGAAATGAGCAGTTCTTC. This codes for CASSVAVSVGNEQFF.